The rows below give T cell receptor beta chains drawn from one sample of a study of CD8+ T cells in alopecia areata. Clones were sequenced by immunoSEQ multiplex PCR, and TCRdb holds only the in-frame ones, with some missing. The sample yields some 180,000 clones, roughly 60% seen once. Specimen: CD4+ T cells sorted from blood, collected at week 0. These receptors were taken from a human donor with alopecia areata. CDR3s include the opening cysteine and the closing phenylalanine or tryptophan. Fields, in order: CDR3 protein, CDR3 DNA, clone size, CDR3 length, D gene, J gene, V gene. The D gene is left open where the match is weak. Size is stated for part of the rows, as once, few or many counts, or as a class when the clone is expanded.

cdr3_aa: CASSESKGGVSGANVLTF
cdr3_nt: TGTGCCAGCAGTGAATCCAAGGGGGGAGTCTCTGGGGCCAACGTCCTGACTTTC
clone_size: NA
cdr3_length: 18
d_call: NA
j_call: TRBJ2-6
v_call: TRBV25-1

cdr3_aa: CSMGTDYTEAFF
cdr3_nt: TGCAGCATGGGGACCGACTACACTGAAGCTTTCTTT
clone_size: NA
cdr3_length: 12
d_call: NA
j_call: TRBJ1-1
v_call: TRBV29-1

cdr3_aa: CSVGNRADTQYF
cdr3_nt: TGCAGCGTCGGGAACAGGGCCGATACGCAGTATTTT
clone_size: few
cdr3_length: 12
d_call: NA
j_call: TRBJ2-3
v_call: TRBV29-1

cdr3_aa: CASSSTGFSGANVLTF
cdr3_nt: TGCGCCAGCAGCTCGACAGGGTTCTCTGGGGCCAACGTCCTGACTTTC
clone_size: few
cdr3_length: 16
d_call: TRBD1
j_call: TRBJ2-6
v_call: TRBV5-1

cdr3_aa: CSVQDNLKQPQHF
cdr3_nt: TGCAGCGTTCAGGACAACCTAAAGCAGCCCCAGCATTTT
clone_size: NA
cdr3_length: 13
d_call: NA
j_call: TRBJ1-5
v_call: TRBV29-1

cdr3_aa: CASSLGFQNTGELFF
cdr3_nt: TGTGCCAGCAGCTTGGGATTTCAGAACACCGGGGAGCTGTTTTTT
clone_size: NA
cdr3_length: 15
d_call: NA
j_call: TRBJ2-2
v_call: TRBV5-6

cdr3_aa: CASSLATTLNEQFF
cdr3_nt: TGCGCCAGCAGCCTGGCGACTACCCTGAATGAGCAGTTCTTC
clone_size: few
cdr3_length: 14
d_call: NA
j_call: TRBJ2-1
v_call: TRBV4-3

cdr3_aa: CASSLIGGGTQETQYF
cdr3_nt: TGCGCCAGCAGCTTGATCGGCGGGGGGACCCAAGAGACCCAGTACTTC
clone_size: NA
cdr3_length: 16
d_call: TRBD2
j_call: TRBJ2-5
v_call: TRBV5-1

cdr3_aa: CASSQAGVKFF
cdr3_nt: TGTGCCAGCAGCCAGGCGGGCGTGAAGTTCTTC
clone_size: NA
cdr3_length: 11
d_call: NA
j_call: TRBJ2-1
v_call: TRBV4-2

cdr3_aa: CASSLEGAFSPLHF
cdr3_nt: TGCGCCAGCAGCTTGGAGGGGGCATTCTCACCCCTCCACTTT
clone_size: NA
cdr3_length: 14
d_call: TRBD1
j_call: TRBJ1-6
v_call: TRBV5-1

cdr3_aa: CASSVRAQTWYGYTF
cdr3_nt: TGTGCCAGCAGCGTACGAGCCCAGACCTGGTATGGCTACACCTTC
clone_size: NA
cdr3_length: 15
d_call: NA
j_call: TRBJ1-2
v_call: TRBV9

cdr3_aa: CASSESGTGKRETQYF
cdr3_nt: TGTGCCAGCAGTGAATCCGGGACAGGGAAACGGGAGACCCAGTACTTC
clone_size: NA
cdr3_length: 16
d_call: TRBD1
j_call: TRBJ2-5
v_call: TRBV6-1

cdr3_aa: CASSLARNEQYF
cdr3_nt: TGTGCCAGCAGCCTCGCCCGCAACGAGCAGTACTTC
clone_size: few
cdr3_length: 12
d_call: NA
j_call: TRBJ2-7
v_call: TRBV11-2

cdr3_aa: CAWSVGSTSYEQYF
cdr3_nt: TGTGCCTGGAGTGTAGGGTCTACCTCCTACGAGCAGTACTTC
clone_size: NA
cdr3_length: 14
d_call: NA
j_call: TRBJ2-7
v_call: TRBV30

cdr3_aa: CASSLGQVSSGANVLTF
cdr3_nt: TGTGCCAGCAGCTTGGGACAGGTCTCGTCTGGGGCCAACGTCCTGACTTTC
clone_size: NA
cdr3_length: 17
d_call: TRBD1
j_call: TRBJ2-6
v_call: TRBV7-6

cdr3_aa: CAISESTQPAFDTQYF
cdr3_nt: TGTGCCATCAGTGAGTCAACACAACCAGCTTTCGATACGCAGTATTTT
clone_size: NA
cdr3_length: 16
d_call: NA
j_call: TRBJ2-3
v_call: TRBV10-3

cdr3_aa: CASGRLNTEAFF
cdr3_nt: TGCGCCAGCGGTCGGTTAAACACTGAAGCTTTCTTT
clone_size: NA
cdr3_length: 12
d_call: NA
j_call: TRBJ1-1
v_call: TRBV10-2

cdr3_aa: CASSPLGQANEQFF
cdr3_nt: TGTGCCAGCAGTCCCCTCGGCCAAGCAAATGAGCAGTTCTTC
clone_size: NA
cdr3_length: 14
d_call: NA
j_call: TRBJ2-1
v_call: TRBV2

cdr3_aa: CASSLGEDYIYEQYF
cdr3_nt: TGTGCCAGCAGCTTAGGTGAGGACTACATCTACGAGCAGTACTTC
clone_size: NA
cdr3_length: 15
d_call: NA
j_call: TRBJ2-7
v_call: TRBV7-2

cdr3_aa: CASSLENEKLFF
cdr3_nt: TGCGCCAGCAGCTTGGAGAATGAAAAACTGTTTTTT
clone_size: once
cdr3_length: 12
d_call: NA
j_call: TRBJ1-4
v_call: TRBV5-1

cdr3_aa: CAWKRQGGYGYTF
cdr3_nt: TGTGCCTGGAAACGTCAGGGAGGGTATGGCTACACCTTC
clone_size: once
cdr3_length: 13
d_call: NA
j_call: TRBJ1-2
v_call: TRBV30

cdr3_aa: CAWRHRANYGYTF
cdr3_nt: TGTGCCTGGAGGCACAGAGCTAACTATGGCTACACCTTC
clone_size: NA
cdr3_length: 13
d_call: NA
j_call: TRBJ1-2
v_call: TRBV30

cdr3_aa: CASRLEATGNEQFF
cdr3_nt: TGCGCCAGCAGACTCGAGGCGACGGGCAATGAGCAGTTCTTC
clone_size: few
cdr3_length: 14
d_call: NA
j_call: TRBJ2-1
v_call: TRBV5-1

cdr3_aa: CASSPSGGATDTQYF
cdr3_nt: TGTGCCAGCAGCCCTAGCGGGGGGGCTACAGATACGCAGTATTTT
clone_size: NA
cdr3_length: 15
d_call: TRBD2
j_call: TRBJ2-3
v_call: TRBV9

cdr3_aa: CAQGNGYTF
cdr3_nt: TGTGCCCAAGGGAATGGCTACACCTTC
clone_size: once
cdr3_length: 9
d_call: NA
j_call: TRBJ1-2
v_call: TRBV30

cdr3_aa: CASRGPPRAQHF
cdr3_nt: TGTGCCAGCAGGGGTCCTCCCCGGGCCCAGCATTTT
clone_size: NA
cdr3_length: 12
d_call: NA
j_call: TRBJ1-5
v_call: TRBV7-4

cdr3_aa: CASNWRDQETQYF
cdr3_nt: TGTGCCAGCAACTGGAGGGACCAAGAGACCCAGTACTTC
clone_size: NA
cdr3_length: 13
d_call: NA
j_call: TRBJ2-5
v_call: TRBV2

cdr3_aa: CSVGPGQEYNEQFF
cdr3_nt: TGCAGCGTTGGTCCGGGACAGGAGTACAATGAGCAGTTCTTC
clone_size: NA
cdr3_length: 14
d_call: TRBD1
j_call: TRBJ2-1
v_call: TRBV29-1

cdr3_aa: CASTPLLPSGGRLNIQYF
cdr3_nt: TGTGCCAGCACCCCACTCCTCCCTAGCGGGGGACGGTTAAACATTCAGTACTTC
clone_size: few
cdr3_length: 18
d_call: TRBD2
j_call: TRBJ2-4
v_call: TRBV27

cdr3_aa: CASSLAVPTDTQYF
cdr3_nt: TGCGCCAGCAGCTTGGCGGTACCCACAGATACGCAGTATTTT
clone_size: NA
cdr3_length: 14
d_call: NA
j_call: TRBJ2-3
v_call: TRBV5-1

cdr3_aa: CSVGGYSTYNEQFF
cdr3_nt: TGCAGCGTTGGTGGCTACTCGACCTACAATGAGCAGTTCTTC
clone_size: once
cdr3_length: 14
d_call: NA
j_call: TRBJ2-1
v_call: TRBV29-1

cdr3_aa: CSVAGLYYGYTF
cdr3_nt: TGCAGCGTTGCTGGACTCTACTATGGCTACACCTTC
clone_size: NA
cdr3_length: 12
d_call: NA
j_call: TRBJ1-2
v_call: TRBV29-1

cdr3_aa: CASSGTGTGGGYTF
cdr3_nt: TGTGCCAGCAGTGGGACCGGGACAGGAGGTGGCTACACCTTC
clone_size: NA
cdr3_length: 14
d_call: TRBD1
j_call: TRBJ1-2
v_call: TRBV25-1

cdr3_aa: CASSQDAVTETQYF
cdr3_nt: TGCGCCAGCAGCCAAGATGCGGTAACCGAGACCCAGTACTTC
clone_size: few
cdr3_length: 14
d_call: NA
j_call: TRBJ2-5
v_call: TRBV4-3